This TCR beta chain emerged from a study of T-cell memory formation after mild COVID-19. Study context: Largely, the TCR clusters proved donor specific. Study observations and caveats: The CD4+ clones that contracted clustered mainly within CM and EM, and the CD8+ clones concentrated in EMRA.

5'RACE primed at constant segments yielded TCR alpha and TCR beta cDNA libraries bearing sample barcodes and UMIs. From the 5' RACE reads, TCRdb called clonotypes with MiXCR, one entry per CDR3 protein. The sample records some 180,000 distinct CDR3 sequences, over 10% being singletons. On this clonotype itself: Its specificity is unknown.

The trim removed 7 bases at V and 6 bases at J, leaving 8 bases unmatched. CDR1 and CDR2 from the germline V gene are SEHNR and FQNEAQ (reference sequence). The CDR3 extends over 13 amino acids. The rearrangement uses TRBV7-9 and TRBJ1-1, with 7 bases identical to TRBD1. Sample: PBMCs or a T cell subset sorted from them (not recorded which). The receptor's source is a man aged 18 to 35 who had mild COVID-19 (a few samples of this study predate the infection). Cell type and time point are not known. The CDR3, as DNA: TGTGCCAGCATCGAGGGGGCCGGCGCTGAAGCTTTCTTT. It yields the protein CASIEGAGAEAFF.